This is a list of T cell receptor beta chains from one sample in a study of a mutant IDH1 vaccine in newly diagnosed glioma. These TCRs are of unknown antigen specificity. TCRdb's table, derived via immunoSEQ multiplex PCR, lists solely in-frame clones and lacks some. The sample has over 55,000 clones; roughly four fifths are singletons. The sample consisted of PBMCs, taken from a glioma patient whose treatment included an IDH1 peptide vaccine. The source of these receptors is a man aged 35 to 55 with glioma. The CDR3 runs from the conserved cysteine through the conserved F or W. Fields, in order: D gene, clone size, V gene, J gene, CDR3 protein, CDR3 DNA. D genes are given only for firm matches. The size of a clone is reported for some rows only, either as once, few or many, or as a class for expanded clones.

>-|-|TRBV5-1|TRBJ2-5
CASSQWVGQETQYF
TGCGCCAGCAGCCAATGGGTAGGGCAAGAGACCCAGTACTTC
>TRBD2|-|TRBV11-2|TRBJ2-2
CASSSTSGDTGELFF
TGTGCCAGCAGCTCGACTAGCGGGGACACCGGGGAGCTGTTTTTT
>TRBD1|-|TRBV18|TRBJ2-5
CASSAGQGRQETQYF
TGTGCCAGCTCAGCCGGACAGGGGCGTCAAGAGACCCAGTACTTC
>-|-|TRBV28|TRBJ1-2
CASSLQGTNYGYTF
TGTGCCAGCAGTTTACAGGGAACTAACTATGGCTACACCTTC
>-|-|TRBV7-8|TRBJ2-1
CASSLGLTLIDNEQFF
TGTGCCAGCAGCTTAGGATTGACACTCATAGACAATGAGCAGTTCTTC
>TRBD1|-|TRBV6-5|TRBJ1-5
CASSYRTGEQPQHF
TGTGCCAGCAGTTACCGGACAGGGGAACAGCCCCAGCATTTT
>-|-|TRBV25-1|TRBJ2-7
CASSQPGAKLHEQYF
TGTGCCAGCAGTCAACCGGGGGCGAAACTTCACGAGCAGTACTTC
>TRBD1|-|TRBV6-5|TRBJ1-2
CASTPGGHYGYTF
TGTGCCAGCACGCCAGGGGGACACTATGGCTACACCTTC
>TRBD1|few|TRBV9|TRBJ2-5
CASPKGDRVSKETQYF
TGTGCCAGCCCAAAGGGGGACAGGGTGTCGAAAGAGACCCAGTACTTC
>-|-|TRBV30|TRBJ1-4
CAWSVVKGRGNEKLFF
TGTGCCTGGAGTGTAGTTAAGGGTCGGGGTAATGAAAAACTGTTTTTT
>-|-|TRBV25-1|TRBJ1-2
CASSEFERVGYTF
TGTGCCAGCAGTGAATTCGAAAGGGTTGGCTACACCTTC
>-|-|TRBV6-1|TRBJ1-4
CASSGGAANEKLFF
TGTGCCAGCAGTGGGGGGGCGGCTAATGAAAAACTGTTTTTT
>TRBD1|-|TRBV12-5|TRBJ2-3
CASGLVQRGLRTDTQYF
TGTGCTAGTGGTTTGGTACAAAGGGGGCTAAGGACAGATACGCAGTATTTT
>TRBD2|-|TRBV18|TRBJ2-3
CASSPQLAGTGDTQYF
TGTGCCAGCTCACCGCAACTAGCGGGGACGGGAGATACGCAGTATTTT
>TRBD1|-|TRBV6-5|TRBJ1-2
CASSSTDRDPGYTF
TGTGCCAGCAGTTCCACGGACAGGGATCCTGGCTACACCTTC
>-|-|TRBV7-6|TRBJ2-1
CASSLLMGGSDEQFF
TGTGCCAGCAGCCTCCTCATGGGCGGGTCCGATGAGCAGTTCTTC
>-|-|TRBV7-2|TRBJ1-5
CASSGWGYSNQPQHF
TGTGCCAGCAGCGGGTGGGGCTATAGCAATCAGCCCCAGCATTTT
>-|-|TRBV4-3|TRBJ1-2
CASSQVLQGGLVYGYTF
TGCGCCAGCAGCCAAGTCCTGCAGGGCGGTCTTGTTTATGGCTACACCTTC
>-|-|TRBV30|TRBJ1-6
CAWSNLGPVWGTNNSPLHF
TGTGCCTGGAGTAACCTAGGGCCAGTCTGGGGGACGAATAATTCACCCCTCCACTTT
>-|-|TRBV27|TRBJ2-7
CASSPWDQEEQYF
TGTGCCAGCAGTCCCTGGGACCAGGAGGAGCAGTACTTC
>-|-|TRBV5-4|TRBJ2-1
CASSLMGQTNEQFF
TGTGCCAGCAGCTTGATGGGCCAAACCAATGAGCAGTTCTTC
>TRBD2|-|TRBV12-5|TRBJ2-5
CASGPSGGARETQYF
TGTGCTAGTGGTCCTAGCGGGGGGGCTCGGGAGACCCAGTACTTC
>-|-|TRBV19|TRBJ2-7
CASSPGLRGSEQYF
TGTGCCAGTAGTCCGGGACTCCGAGGGTCCGAGCAGTACTTC
>-|-|TRBV10-3|TRBJ1-2
CAISEGRAGYTF
TGTGCCATCAGTGAAGGACGTGCTGGCTACACCTTC
>TRBD2|medium-sized|TRBV7-9|TRBJ2-5
CASSWEAGVLQETQYF
TGTGCCAGCAGCTGGGAAGCGGGGGTTCTACAAGAGACCCAGTACTTC
>TRBD1|few|TRBV19|TRBJ2-3
CASKQGALTDTQYF
TGTGCCAGTAAACAGGGGGCTCTCACAGATACGCAGTATTTT
>-|-|TRBV19|TRBJ2-1
CASSIVWGGSYNEQFF
TGTGCCAGTAGTATAGTATGGGGGGGCTCTTACAATGAGCAGTTCTTC
>-|-|TRBV4-2|TRBJ1-1
CASSQDSSGGVGEAFF
TGTGCCAGCAGCCAAGATTCTTCTGGGGGGGTAGGAGAAGCTTTCTTT
>TRBD2|-|TRBV7-9|TRBJ2-3
CASSLVGAGGGTDTQYF
TGTGCCAGCAGCTTAGTCGGAGCGGGGGGCGGCACAGATACGCAGTATTTT
>TRBD2|-|TRBV9|TRBJ2-1
CASSVVDREGEQFF
TGTGCCAGCAGCGTAGTTGACCGGGAGGGTGAGCAGTTCTTC
>-|once|TRBV5-8|TRBJ1-1
CASSLAWGDTEAFF
TGTGCCAGCAGCTTGGCGTGGGGAGACACTGAAGCTTTCTTT